These T cell receptor beta chains were read from a single sample in a study of blood T cell repertoires in COVID-19. TCRdb's table, derived via immunoSEQ multiplex PCR, lists solely in-frame clones and lacks some. The data show roughly 450,000 clones, around 90% seen once. Sequencing input: PBMCs or T cells enriched from blood (not recorded which). These receptors were taken from a man in his late teens or twenties who had recovered from COVID-19. Each CDR3 is given with its conserved first and last residue. The order of the fields is V gene, D gene, CDR3 length, J gene, clone size, CDR3 protein, CDR3 DNA. D genes are given only for firm matches. Clone size is not always given. Where it is, it says once, few, many or a class for expanded clones.

TRBV29-1	.	14	TRBJ1-2	.	CSALITGGFYGYTF	TGCAGCGCCCTTATTACGGGGGGCTTCTATGGCTACACCTTC
TRBV4-1	.	14	TRBJ1-5	.	CASSQDLETQPQHF	TGCGCCAGCAGCCAAGACCTAGAGACTCAGCCCCAGCATTTT
TRBV4-2	.	14	TRBJ1-4	.	CASSQGVLNEKLFF	TGTGCCAGCAGCCAAGGGGTACTAAATGAAAAACTGTTTTTT
TRBV7-9	TRBD2	16	TRBJ2-2	few	CASSGAGGLNTGELFF	TGTGCCAGCAGCGGGGCGGGAGGTTTGAACACCGGGGAGCTGTTTTTT
TRBV18	.	15	TRBJ1-1	.	CASSRPNGDRTEAFF	TGTGCCAGCTCACGACCTAACGGGGATAGGACTGAAGCTTTCTTT
TRBV5-4	.	14	TRBJ2-3	.	CASSPSAGADTQYF	TGTGCCAGCAGCCCCTCCGCGGGTGCAGATACGCAGTATTTT
TRBV28	TRBD1	14	TRBJ1-2	once	CASSWPQGANGYTF	TGTGCCAGCAGCTGGCCACAGGGGGCGAATGGCTACACCTTC
TRBV2	.	13	TRBJ1-2	.	CASWGIERDGYTF	TGTGCCAGCTGGGGCATAGAACGGGATGGCTACACCTTC
TRBV27	.	13	TRBJ1-5	few	CASSLDRYQPQHF	TGTGCCAGCAGTTTAGACAGGTACCAGCCCCAGCATTTT
TRBV5-1	.	15	TRBJ1-2	.	CASSLDPAGSVGYTF	TGCGCCAGCAGCTTGGACCCCGCAGGGTCCGTCGGCTACACCTTC
TRBV7-2	TRBD2	15	TRBJ2-7	.	CASSFEAGEGDEQYF	TGTGCCAGCAGCTTTGAAGCGGGAGAGGGCGACGAGCAGTACTTC
TRBV5-8	.	15	TRBJ1-5	.	CASSSDPGGNQPQHF	TGTGCCAGCAGCTCGGACCCAGGGGGCAATCAGCCCCAGCATTTT
TRBV9	.	15	TRBJ1-6	.	CASSVGRAGVSPLHF	TGTGCCAGCAGCGTAGGAAGGGCAGGGGTTTCACCCCTCCACTTT
TRBV28	TRBD1	14	TRBJ1-1	.	CASSQGDQNTEAFF	TGTGCCAGCAGTCAGGGGGATCAGAACACTGAAGCTTTCTTT
TRBV2	.	14	TRBJ2-1	once	CASNDQGPYNEQFF	TGTGCCAGCAACGATCAGGGTCCCTACAATGAGCAGTTCTTC
TRBV11-2	.	14	TRBJ1-2	.	CASSFDRRNYGYTF	TGTGCCAGCAGCTTTGACAGGCGGAACTATGGCTACACCTTC
TRBV27	TRBD2	15	TRBJ2-7	.	CASSLGTSGTYEQYF	TGTGCCAGCAGTTTAGGAACTAGCGGTACCTACGAGCAGTACTTC
TRBV2	.	13	TRBJ1-2	many	CASSVTGSKGYTF	TGTGCCAGCAGTGTGACAGGCTCTAAGGGCTACACCTTC
TRBV19	.	16	TRBJ1-5	.	CASSTPMTGSNQPQHF	TGTGCCAGTAGTACCCCAATGACAGGTAGCAATCAGCCCCAGCATTTT
TRBV19	TRBD1	16	TRBJ1-6	.	CASRPHRTGGSSPLHF	TGTGCCAGTAGACCCCACCGGACAGGGGGAAGTTCACCCCTCCACTTT
TRBV7-3	.	14	TRBJ1-2	.	CASTNPGSSYGYTF	TGTGCCAGCACCAACCCCGGGAGCAGCTATGGCTACACCTTC
TRBV2	.	15	TRBJ2-7	.	CASSESQGLSYEQYF	TGTGCCAGCAGTGAATCCCAGGGGCTATCCTACGAGCAGTACTTC
TRBV18	.	14	TRBJ1-1	.	CASSPRTPGTEAFF	TGTGCCAGCTCACCCAGGACTCCCGGCACTGAAGCTTTCTTT
TRBV19	.	13	TRBJ1-2	.	CASSIGTDYGYTF	TGTGCCAGTAGTATAGGTACAGACTATGGCTACACCTTC
TRBV10-1	.	12	TRBJ2-1	few	CASSGPLNEQFF	TGCGCCAGCAGTGGGCCTCTCAATGAGCAGTTCTTC
TRBV19	.	15	TRBJ2-4	.	CARGGDPLAKNIQYF	TGTGCCAGAGGAGGGGATCCACTAGCCAAAAACATTCAGTACTTC
TRBV19	TRBD1	17	TRBJ1-2	once	CASKLSFIDRGFYGYTF	TGTGCCAGTAAATTATCTTTCATCGACAGGGGGTTCTATGGCTACACCTTC
TRBV19	TRBD1	16	TRBJ1-1	.	CASSTLYRGMNTEAFF	TGTGCCAGTAGTACCCTCTACAGGGGGATGAACACTGAAGCTTTCTTT
TRBV5-1	TRBD1	14	TRBJ1-1	.	CASSATGGDTEAFF	TGCGCCAGCAGCGCAACAGGGGGGGACACTGAAGCTTTCTTT